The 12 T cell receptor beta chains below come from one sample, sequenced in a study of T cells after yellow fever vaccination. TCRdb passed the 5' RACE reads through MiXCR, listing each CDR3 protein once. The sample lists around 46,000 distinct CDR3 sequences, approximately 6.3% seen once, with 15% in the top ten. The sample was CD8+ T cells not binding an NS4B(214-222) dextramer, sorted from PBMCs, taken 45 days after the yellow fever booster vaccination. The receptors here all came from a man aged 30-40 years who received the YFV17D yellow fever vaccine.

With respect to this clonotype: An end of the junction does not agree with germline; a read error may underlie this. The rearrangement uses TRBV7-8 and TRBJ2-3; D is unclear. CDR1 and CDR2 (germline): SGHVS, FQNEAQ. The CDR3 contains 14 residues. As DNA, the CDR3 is TGTGCCAGCAGCTTTACTGTCCTTGAGGATACGGAGTATTTT. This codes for CASSFTVLEDTEYF.

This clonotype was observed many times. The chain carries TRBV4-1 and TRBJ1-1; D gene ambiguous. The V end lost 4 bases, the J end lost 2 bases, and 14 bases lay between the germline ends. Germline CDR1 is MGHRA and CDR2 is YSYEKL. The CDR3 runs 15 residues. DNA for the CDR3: TGCGCCAGCAGCCTCTCCCCTGCTGACAACACTGAAGCTTTCTTT. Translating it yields CASSLSPADNTEAFF.

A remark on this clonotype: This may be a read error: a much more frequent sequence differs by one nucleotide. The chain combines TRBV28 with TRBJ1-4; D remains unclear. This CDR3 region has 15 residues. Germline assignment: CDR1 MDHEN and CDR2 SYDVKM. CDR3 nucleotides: TGTGCCAGCAGTTTCTCCCGGGCCGGTAGTGAAATACTGTTTTTT. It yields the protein CASSFSRAGSEILFF.

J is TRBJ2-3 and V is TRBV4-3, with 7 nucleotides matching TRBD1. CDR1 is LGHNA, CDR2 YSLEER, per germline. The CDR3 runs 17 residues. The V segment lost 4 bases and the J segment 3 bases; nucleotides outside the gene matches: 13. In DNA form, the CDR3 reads TGCGCCAGCAGCCTTGACGACAGGGCAGATGGGACAGATACGCAGTATTTT. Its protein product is CASSLDDRADGTDTQYF.

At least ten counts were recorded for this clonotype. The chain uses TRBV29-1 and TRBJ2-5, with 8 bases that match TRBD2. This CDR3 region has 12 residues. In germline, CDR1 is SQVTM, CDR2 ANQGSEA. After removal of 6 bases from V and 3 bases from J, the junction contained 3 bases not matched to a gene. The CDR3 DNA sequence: TGCAGCGTAGCGGGAGAGAAAGAGACCCAGTACTTC. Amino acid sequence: CSVAGEKETQYF.

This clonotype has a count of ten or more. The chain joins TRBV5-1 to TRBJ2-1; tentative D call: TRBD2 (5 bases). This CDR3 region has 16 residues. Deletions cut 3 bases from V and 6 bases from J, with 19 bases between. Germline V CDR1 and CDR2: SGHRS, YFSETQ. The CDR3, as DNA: TGCGCCAGCAGCTCGCCTCGCGGAGAAAGCGGCAATGAGCAGTTCTTC. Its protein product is CASSSPRGESGNEQFF.

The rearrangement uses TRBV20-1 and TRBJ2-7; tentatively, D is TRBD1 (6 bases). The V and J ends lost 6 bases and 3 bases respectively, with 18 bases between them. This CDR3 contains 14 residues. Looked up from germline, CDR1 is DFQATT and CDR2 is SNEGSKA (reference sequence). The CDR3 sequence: CSAAGAGDGYEQYF. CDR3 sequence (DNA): TGCAGTGCGGCAGGGGCAGGGGACGGCTACGAGCAGTACTTC.

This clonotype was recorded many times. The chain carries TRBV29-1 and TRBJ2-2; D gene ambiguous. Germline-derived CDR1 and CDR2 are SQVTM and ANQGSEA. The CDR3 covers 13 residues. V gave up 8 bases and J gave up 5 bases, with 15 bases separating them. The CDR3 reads CSINPGPTGELFF. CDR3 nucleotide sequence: TGCAGCATAAATCCGGGCCCAACCGGGGAGCTGTTTTTT.

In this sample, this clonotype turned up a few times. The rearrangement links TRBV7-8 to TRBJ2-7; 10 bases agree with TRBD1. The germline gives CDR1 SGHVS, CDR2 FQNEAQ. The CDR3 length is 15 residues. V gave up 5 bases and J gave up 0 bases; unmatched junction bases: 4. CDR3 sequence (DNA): TGTGCCAGCAGCCTTGGACAGGGGGTCTCCTACGAGCAGTACTTC. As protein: CASSLGQGVSYEQYF. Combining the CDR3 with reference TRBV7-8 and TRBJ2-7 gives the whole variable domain GAGVSQSPRYKVAKRGQDVALRCDPISGHVSLFWYQQALGQGPEFLTYFQNEAQLDKSGLPSDRFFAERPEGSVSTLKIQRTQQEDSAVYLCASSLGQGVSYEQYFGPGTRLTVT.

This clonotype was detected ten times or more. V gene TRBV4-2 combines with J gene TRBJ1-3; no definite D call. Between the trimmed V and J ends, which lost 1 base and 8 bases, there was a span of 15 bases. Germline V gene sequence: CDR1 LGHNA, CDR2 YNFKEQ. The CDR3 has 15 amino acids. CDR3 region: CASSQGSTHQDTIYF. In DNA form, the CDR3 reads TGTGCCAGCAGCCAAGGTTCTACTCATCAGGACACCATATATTTT.

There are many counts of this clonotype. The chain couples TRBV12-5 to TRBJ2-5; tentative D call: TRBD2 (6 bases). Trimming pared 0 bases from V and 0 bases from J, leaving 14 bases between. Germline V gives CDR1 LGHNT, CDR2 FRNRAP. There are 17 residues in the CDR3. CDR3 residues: CASGLVRDSGDQETQYF. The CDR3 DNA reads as TGTGCTAGTGGTTTGGTGCGGGATAGCGGAGACCAAGAGACCCAGTACTTC.

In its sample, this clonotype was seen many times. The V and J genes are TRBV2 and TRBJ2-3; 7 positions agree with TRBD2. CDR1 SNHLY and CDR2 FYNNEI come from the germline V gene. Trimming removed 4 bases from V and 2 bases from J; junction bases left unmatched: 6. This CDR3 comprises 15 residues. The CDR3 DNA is TGTGCCAGCAGTGTTCCAGCGGGGACCACAGATACGCAGTATTTT. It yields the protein CASSVPAGTTDTQYF.